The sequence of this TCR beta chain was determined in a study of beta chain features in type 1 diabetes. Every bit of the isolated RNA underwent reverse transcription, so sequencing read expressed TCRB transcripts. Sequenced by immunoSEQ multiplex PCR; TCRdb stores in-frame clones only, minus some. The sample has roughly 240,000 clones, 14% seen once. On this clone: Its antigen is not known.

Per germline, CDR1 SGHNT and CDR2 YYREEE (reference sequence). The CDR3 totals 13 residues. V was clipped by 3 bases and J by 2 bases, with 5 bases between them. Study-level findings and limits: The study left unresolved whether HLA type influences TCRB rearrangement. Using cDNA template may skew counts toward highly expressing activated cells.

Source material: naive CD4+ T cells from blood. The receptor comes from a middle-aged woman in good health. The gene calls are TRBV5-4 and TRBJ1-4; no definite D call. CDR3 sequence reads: CASSSVTNEKLFF. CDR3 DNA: TGTGCCAGCAGCTCCGTGACTAATGAAAAACTGTTTTTT.